Sequencing of this TCR beta chain was carried out in a study of CD8 T cells in ankylosing spondylitis. As the method for making TCR beta libraries, quantitative 5'-RACE with molecular barcodes was used. TCRdb reprocessed the 5' RACE reads with MiXCR, giving one entry per CDR3 protein. The data show approximately 350,000 distinct CDR3 sequences, roughly 22% seen once. Study-wide results and caveats: Disease-linked clones displayed a CD8+ phenotype and appeared relatively rarely in peripheral blood. Seemingly distinctive of ankylosing spondylitis blood was a TCR beta motif formed by eight highly homologous variants. The study looked at matched synovial fluid samples from ankylosing spondylitis patients. Disease-linked clones were reported to be significantly enriched there.

As concerns this clonotype: Its antigen is as yet unknown.

Trimming cost V 2 bases and J 0 bases, with 13 bases left between them. The CDR3 extends over 16 amino acids. The germline gives CDR1 SQVTM, CDR2 ANQGSEA. This receptor was taken from a male donor with ankylosing spondylitis or in good health (not recorded which). The sequencing sample was made of blood, either unsorted or a sorted T cell fraction (not recorded which). V and J are TRBV29-1 and TRBJ2-2, with D perhaps TRBD1 or TRBD2 (5 bases each). The CDR3: CSVEPTGQPNTGELFF. For the CDR3, the DNA is TGCAGCGTTGAACCTACGGGGCAGCCGAACACCGGGGAGCTGTTTTTT.